This T cell receptor (beta chain) was profiled in a study of blood T cell repertoires in COVID-19. The CDR3 loop spans 15 amino acids. Trimming took off 2 bases at V and 0 bases at J, with 9 bases between the two ends. Germline V CDR1 and CDR2: SGHTA, FQGNSA. Clones were sequenced by immunoSEQ multiplex PCR, and TCRdb holds only the in-frame ones, with some missing. The sample holds just under 300,000 clones, 70% to 90% seen once. V is TRBV7-2 and J is TRBJ2-3; the D gene is possibly TRBD1 (5 bases). The sequence was obtained from a man between 65 and 85 years old with acute or convalescent COVID-19. Source material: peripheral blood. The CDR3 DNA sequence: TGTGCCAGCAGCTTAAGGGGAATGAGCACAGATACGCAGTATTTT. Translation: CASSLRGMSTDTQYF.